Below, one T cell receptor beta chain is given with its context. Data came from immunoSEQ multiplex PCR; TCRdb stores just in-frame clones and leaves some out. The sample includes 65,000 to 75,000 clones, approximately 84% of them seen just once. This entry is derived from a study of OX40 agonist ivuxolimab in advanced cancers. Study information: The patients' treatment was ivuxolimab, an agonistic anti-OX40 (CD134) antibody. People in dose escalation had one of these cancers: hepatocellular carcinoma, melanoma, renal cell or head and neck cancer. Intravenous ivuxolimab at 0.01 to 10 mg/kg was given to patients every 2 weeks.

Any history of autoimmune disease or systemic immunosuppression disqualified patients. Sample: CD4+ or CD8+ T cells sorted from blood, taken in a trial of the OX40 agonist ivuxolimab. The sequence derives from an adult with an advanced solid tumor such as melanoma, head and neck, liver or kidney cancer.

CDR3 in DNA: TGTGCCAGCAGCTTTGGACAGGGAGACTATGGCTACACCTTC. Protein sequence: CASSFGQGDYGYTF. V gene TRBV7-8 combines with J gene TRBJ1-2; 8 positions match TRBD1. The trim removed 3 bases at V and 3 bases at J, leaving 3 bases unmatched. Germline values: CDR1 SGHVS, CDR2 FQNEAQ. The CDR3 has 14 residues.